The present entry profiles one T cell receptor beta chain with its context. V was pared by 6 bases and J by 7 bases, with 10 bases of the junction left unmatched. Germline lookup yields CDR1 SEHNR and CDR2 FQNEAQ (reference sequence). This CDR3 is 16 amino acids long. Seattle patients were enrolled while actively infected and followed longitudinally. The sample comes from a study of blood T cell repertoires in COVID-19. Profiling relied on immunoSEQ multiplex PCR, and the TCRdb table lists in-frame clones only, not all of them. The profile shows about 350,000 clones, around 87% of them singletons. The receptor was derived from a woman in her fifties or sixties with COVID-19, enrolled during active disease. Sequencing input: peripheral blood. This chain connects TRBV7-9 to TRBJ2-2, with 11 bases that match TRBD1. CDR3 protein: CASSKGDRGSDGELFF. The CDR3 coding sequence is TGTGCCAGCAGTAAGGGGGACAGGGGGTCCGACGGGGAGCTGTTTTTT.